Following are 23 T cell receptor beta chains from one sample sequenced in a study of identical twins. Using its own MiXCR run on the 5' RACE reads, TCRdb lists one record per CDR3 protein. The data show more than 1.5 million distinct CDR3 sequences, under 35% seen once. The sample taken for sequencing was cord blood. All receptors come from a newborn girl in good health.

This clonotype was detected only a few times. The CDR3 loop reads CASSLATRAGTEAFF. The CDR3 DNA is TGTGCCAGCAGCTTAGCCACCAGGGCGGGGACTGAAGCTTTCTTT. This chain links TRBV7-2 with TRBJ1-1; weak D call: TRBD1 (5 bases). V was pared by 0 bases and J by 5 bases, with 13 bases between. CDR3 length: 15 residues. In germline, CDR1 is SGHTA, CDR2 FQGNSA.

This clonotype was counted a few times. The rearrangement joins TRBV28 to TRBJ1-2; D remains unclear. CDR1 and CDR2 from the germline V gene are MDHEN and SYDVKM. This CDR3 is 13 amino acids long. V shed 5 bases and J shed 8 bases, with 15 bases lying between them. The DNA for the CDR3 is TGTGCCAGCAGTGCCCCACCTCTATCCGGCTACACCTTC. Protein sequence: CASSAPPLSGYTF.

CDR3 DNA sequence: TGTGCCAGCAGCTTAGCCGGGGCAGCCACTCACTATAATTCACCCCTCCACTTT. Protein: CASSLAGAATHYNSPLHF. The chain is built from TRBV11-2 and TRBJ1-6; TRBD1 is a possible D gene (5 bases). CDR1 is SGHAT, CDR2 FQNNGV, per germline. The CDR3 loop spans 18 amino acids. Deletions cut 1 base from V and 3 bases from J, with 16 bases between.

The chain joins TRBV5-1 to TRBJ2-3; no definite D call. Trimming shortened V by 0 bases and J by 2 bases, and 10 bases separated the two germline ends. CDR3 length: 15 amino acids. The germline gives CDR1 SGHRS, CDR2 YFSETQ. CDR3 sequence: CASSLDGQYTDTQYF. The CDR3 DNA is TGCGCCAGCAGCTTGGATGGGCAGTACACAGATACGCAGTATTTT.

The genes are TRBV7-8 and TRBJ2-7, with 7 bases that match TRBD1. The CDR3 runs to 15 residues. After removal of 1 base from V and 3 bases from J, the junction contained 6 bases not matched to a gene. Germline assignment: CDR1 SGHVS and CDR2 FQNEAQ. CDR3 region: CASSLVWDSNYEQYF. The DNA of the CDR3 is TGTGCCAGCAGCTTAGTATGGGACAGTAACTACGAGCAGTACTTC.

This clonotype appeared once. The gene calls are TRBV20-1 and TRBJ2-3; D is ambiguous. CDR1 is DFQATT and CDR2 is SNEGSKA in the germline V gene (reference sequence). Trimming stripped 0 bases from V and 0 bases from J, with 10 bases between. CDR3 length: 15 residues. DNA of the CDR3: TGCAGTGCTAGAGATCTGACTCATAGCACAGATACGCAGTATTTT. This codes for CSARDLTHSTDTQYF.

A few counts support this clonotype. The chain recombines TRBV27 with TRBJ1-5; unclear D gene. V was clipped by 6 bases and J by 0 bases, with 12 bases between them. This CDR3 is built from 15 residues. CDR1 and CDR2 from the germline V gene are MNHEY and SMNVEV (reference sequence). The CDR3, as DNA: TGTGCCAGCAGCCCATGGTTATATAGCAATCAGCCCCAGCATTTT. Translating gives CASSPWLYSNQPQHF.

V usage is TRBV5-6 and J usage is TRBJ2-3; D unresolved. The germline V and J ends were trimmed by 0 bases and 8 bases, with 10 bases remaining between them. CDR1 SGHDT and CDR2 YYEEEE come from the germline V gene. This CDR3 comprises 13 residues. Written as DNA, the CDR3 is TGTGCCAGCAGCTTGGCCCCAATGGGTACGCAGTATTTT. Amino acids: CASSLAPMGTQYF.

This clonotype was detected a few times. The chain uses TRBV9 and TRBJ2-7; tentative D call: TRBD2 (5 bases). Per the germline V gene, CDR1 is SGDLS and CDR2 is YYNGEE. The ends were cut back, 0 bases at V and 7 bases at J, with 14 bases in the middle. CDR3 size: 14 residues. The CDR3 coding sequence is TGTGCCAGCAGCGTAGAAGTGGGAGAGGGTGAGCAGTACTTC. Translation: CASSVEVGEGEQYF.

The chain links TRBV5-1 to TRBJ1-1, with TRBD1 identical over 8 bases. Germline CDR1 is SGHRS and CDR2 is YFSETQ. The ends lost 4 bases at V and 5 bases at J; junction bases unmatched: 10. CDR3 size: 15 residues. In DNA form, the CDR3 reads TGCGCCAGCAGCACGGTAGACAGGGGAGGGACTGAAGCTTTCTTT. This gives the protein CASSTVDRGGTEAFF.

This rearrangement joins TRBV5-1 to TRBJ2-3, with 10 bases fitting TRBD2. V was clipped by 4 bases and J by 5 bases; unmatched bases: 7. Germline CDR1 and CDR2: SGHRS and YFSETQ. The CDR3 consists of 15 residues. CDR3 region: CASSPTSGVGDTQYF. CDR3 DNA sequence: TGCGCCAGCAGCCCCACTAGCGGGGTTGGAGATACGCAGTATTTT.

This rearrangement joins TRBV28 to TRBJ1-2; weak D call: TRBD1 (6 bases). Trimming cost V 8 bases and J 2 bases, with 21 bases left between them. Looked up from germline, CDR1 is MDHEN and CDR2 is SYDVKM. CDR3 length equals 16 residues. The CDR3 nucleotides read TGTGCCAGCCGGCCGTTTTCGGGGGCCTTAAACTATGGCTACACCTTC. It codes for CASRPFSGALNYGYTF.

This clonotype was counted between two and nine times. V is TRBV7-9 and J is TRBJ2-1; 7 bases align to TRBD2. The CDR3 runs to 14 residues. Trimming at V came to 5 bases and at J to 8 bases, leaving 9 bases not matched to a gene. CDR1 is SEHNR, CDR2 FQNEAQ, per germline (reference sequence). CDR3 region: CASSIRTSDDEQFF. CDR3 coding DNA: TGTGCCAGCAGCATAAGGACTAGTGACGATGAGCAGTTCTTC.

The chain uses TRBV3-1 and TRBJ2-5, with D perhaps TRBD2 (5 bases). V was trimmed by 0 bases and J by 3 bases, leaving 17 bases between them. The CDR3 length is 17 residues. The germline V gene encodes CDR1 LGHDT and CDR2 YNNKEL (reference sequence). Here the CDR3 DNA reads TGTGCCAGCAGCCAAGATCGCAGACTACGATCAAAAGAGACCCAGTACTTC. Its translation: CASSQDRRLRSKETQYF.

The table lists this clonotype with many counts. One end of the junction fails to match germline, which may point to a read error. This chain connects TRBV5-1 to TRBJ2-3, with D hard to call. This CDR3 has 11 amino acids. CDR1 is SGHRS, CDR2 YFSETQ, per germline. In nucleotides, the CDR3 is TGTGCCAGCAGACTCACAGATACGCAGTATTTT. This codes for CASRLTDTQYF.

Only a few counts were recorded for this clonotype. This sequence joins TRBV11-1 and TRBJ2-5, with a possible D match to TRBD1 (5 bases). The CDR3 totals 15 residues. CDR1 and CDR2 from the germline V gene are SGHAT and FQDESV (reference sequence). Trimming took off 3 bases at V and 4 bases at J, with 15 bases between the two ends. Written as DNA, the CDR3 is TGTGCCAGCAGCTTCTGGGGCCAAAGGGGAGAGACCCAGTACTTC. It encodes CASSFWGQRGETQYF.

J is TRBJ1-1 and V is TRBV25-1; perhaps TRBD1 as D (5 bases). Germline V gene lookup returns CDR1 MGHDK and CDR2 SYGVNS. The CDR3 covers 14 residues. V lost 6 bases to trimming and J lost 5 bases, with 16 bases between them. The CDR3 DNA sequence: TGTGCCAGCAGCTCCGGTCTTCCAGGGACTGAAGCTTTCTTT. Amino acids: CASSSGLPGTEAFF.

This clonotype was detected only a few times. The V and J genes are TRBV12-3 or TRBV12-4 and TRBJ2-7; 13 bases map to TRBD2. The CDR3 covers 16 residues. After removal of 4 bases from V and 2 bases from J, the junction contained 5 bases not matched to a gene. DNA for the CDR3: TGTGCCAGCAGTTCCGGGACTAGCGGGATAGCCTACGAGCAGTACTTC. It yields the protein CASSSGTSGIAYEQYF.

The chain couples TRBV12-3 or TRBV12-4 to TRBJ1-5, with a weak D call TRBD1 (6 bases). V lost 6 bases, J lost 0 bases, and 6 bases lay in between. The CDR3 runs 13 residues. CDR3 loop: CASRGHSNQPQHF. CDR3 nucleotide sequence: TGTGCCAGCAGGGGACATAGCAATCAGCCCCAGCATTTT.

This chain joins TRBV28 and TRBJ2-7; 8 bases are shared with TRBD1. V dropped 2 bases and J dropped 9; count of bases not matched to a gene: 6. CDR1 and CDR2 from the germline V gene are MDHEN and SYDVKM. This CDR3 is built from 13 residues. The CDR3 DNA follows: TGTGCCAGCAGTTTAGCCCCGGACAGGGCGCAGTACTTC. This translates into CASSLAPDRAQYF.

This clonotype was seen a handful of times. This chain uses TRBV28 with TRBJ1-5, with 8 bases lining up with TRBD1. The CDR3 is 16 residues long. With V trimmed by 3 bases and J by 1 base, 5 bases remained unmatched. Germline CDR1 MDHEN, CDR2 SYDVKM. The CDR3 bases are TGTGCCAGCAGTTTCTTCGACAGGGGAAGCAATCAGCCCCAGCATTTT. Its translation: CASSFFDRGSNQPQHF.

This chain uses TRBV12-3 or TRBV12-4 with TRBJ2-5; 10 bases fit TRBD2. The CDR3 has 14 amino acids. V gave up 5 bases and J gave up 4 bases; unmatched junction bases: 4. The CDR3 nucleotides read TGTGCCAGCAGTCCTAGCGGGAGAATAGAGACCCAGTACTTC. Amino acids: CASSPSGRIETQYF.

This rearrangement joins TRBV10-3 to TRBJ2-1; 8 nucleotides match TRBD1. This CDR3 comprises 14 residues. V dropped 4 bases and J dropped 3; count of bases not matched to a gene: 2. Germline CDR1 is ENHRY and CDR2 is SYGVKD. CDR3 nucleotides: TGTGCCATCAGTGCCGGACAGGGCTACAATGAGCAGTTCTTC. Residues: CAISAGQGYNEQFF.